One and the same sample provided the 32 T cell receptor beta chains below, sequenced in a study of cytomegalovirus exposure and HLA in healthy donors (dated by TCRdb to 2015 to 2018). The library relied on the immunoSEQ multiplex PCR assay. For the multiplex PCR, a mixture combining 60 forward primers for TCR Vbeta segments and 13 reverse primers for TCR Jbeta segments was used. Imported from immuneACCESS, the table was reduced by TCRdb to in-frame sequences with V and J called. These copies leave out some clones; in studies compared against another copy, an unresolved V gene accounts for under half, and the cause of the remainder is not known. Recorded for this sample are about 98,000 clones; 60% to 85% of them occurred a single time. The ten largest clonotypes hold approximately 15% of the sample. Sequenced: PBMCs. All receptors derive from a man in his 60s in good health and CMV-seropositive.

V usage is TRBV5-8 and J usage is TRBJ2-3; D possibly corresponds to TRBD1 (6 bases). The germline V gene has CDR1 SGHTS and CDR2 YDEGEE. The V and J ends lost 0 bases and 3 bases respectively, with 11 bases between them. The CDR3 totals 15 residues. In DNA form, the CDR3 reads TGTGCCAGCAGCTTGGGTACAGGGCGGACAGATACGCAGTATTTT. Amino acids: CASSLGTGRTDTQYF.

This clone was observed once. The genes are TRBV18 and TRBJ2-7; 7 nucleotides line up with TRBD1. V gave up 1 base and J gave up 3 bases; unmatched junction bases: 0. Looked up from germline, CDR1 is KGHSH and CDR2 is LQKENI. This CDR3 is built from 13 residues. CDR3 sequence reads: CASSPRDSYEQYF. In DNA form, the CDR3 reads TGTGCCAGCTCACCACGGGACAGCTACGAGCAGTACTTC.

This clone appeared a single time. J is TRBJ2-5 and V is TRBV7-3, with D maybe TRBD1 (6 bases). V lost 5 bases to trimming and J lost 4 bases, with 11 bases between them. Germline V CDR1 and CDR2: SGHTA, FQGTGA. CDR3 length: 13 residues. Here the CDR3 reads CASSITGSETQYF. The CDR3 region has the DNA TGTGCCAGCAGCATCACAGGGTCAGAGACCCAGTACTTC.

This chain joins TRBV5-5 and TRBJ1-2, with a weak D call TRBD1 (6 bases). CDR1 and CDR2 from the germline V gene are SGHKS and YYEKEE (reference sequence). The CDR3 extends over 16 amino acids. V was pared by 0 bases and J by 8 bases, with 20 bases between. The CDR3 DNA reads as TGTGCCAGCAGCTTGGCCACCGGAACAGGGTATTGGGGCTACACCTTC. Translating gives CASSLATGTGYWGYTF.

The chain is built from TRBV5-4 and TRBJ1-2; D uncertain. V lost 1 base, J lost 4 bases, and 11 bases lay in between. In germline, CDR1 is SGHNT, CDR2 YYREEE (reference sequence). The CDR3 runs to 14 residues. For the CDR3, the DNA is TGTGCCAGCAGCTTGCAGTCGCAGGTCTATGGCTACACCTTC. Its protein is CASSLQSQVYGYTF.

V gene TRBV5-4 combines with J gene TRBJ2-1; 11 nucleotides align to TRBD1. Germline CDR1 is SGHNT and CDR2 is YYREEE (reference sequence). Germline trimming cut 9 bases from V and 8 bases from J; bases unmatched to any gene: 10. This CDR3 has 14 residues. CDR3 sequence (DNA): TGTGCCATAACCATGGACAGGGGGCTCTATGAGCAGTTCTTC. Its translation is CAITMDRGLYEQFF.

This chain uses TRBV15 with TRBJ2-2; 8 nucleotides agree with TRBD1. CDR3 length equals 15 residues. V was clipped by 3 bases and J by 3 bases; unmatched bases: 3. Germline lookup yields CDR1 LNHNV and CDR2 YYDKDF (reference sequence). This CDR3 reads CATSRGQADTGELFF. The CDR3 nucleotides read TGTGCCACCAGCAGGGGACAGGCCGACACCGGGGAGCTGTTTTTT.

The V gene is TRBV2, the J gene TRBJ2-5, with TRBD1 as a possible D gene (6 bases). Germline V gene data show CDR1 as SNHLY and CDR2 as FYNNEI. The ends were cut back, 6 bases at V and 5 bases at J, with 13 bases in the middle. This CDR3 spans 13 amino acids. The CDR3 bases are TGTGCCAGCAGCCTTACAGGGATGGAGACCCAGTACTTC. Protein product: CASSLTGMETQYF.

Concerning this clone itself: A junction end diverges from the germline sequence, so it may reflect a read error. The chain recombines TRBV7-2 with TRBJ1-6; possibly TRBD1 for D (5 bases). CDR1 SGHTA and CDR2 FQGNSA come from the germline V gene. The CDR3 spans 14 residues. The CDR3 DNA reads as TGTGCCAGCACCTTATGGGGCGAGAATTCACCCCTCCACTTT. This encodes CASTLWGENSPLHF. The whole variable domain, filled in from reference TRBV7-2 and TRBJ1-6, reads GAGVSQSPSNKVTEKGKDVELRCDPISGHTALYWYRQSLGQGLEFLIYFQGNSAPDKSGLPSDRFSAERTGGSVSTLTIQRTQQEDSAVYLCASTLWGENSPLHFGNGTRLTVT.

This rearrangement joins TRBV4-1 to TRBJ2-7, with D possibly being TRBD2 (6 bases). The CDR3 loop spans 16 amino acids. The V end lost 4 bases, the J end lost 0 bases, and 16 bases lay between the germline ends. Germline loops: CDR1 MGHRA, CDR2 YSYEKL. The CDR3 DNA reads TGCGCCAGCAGCCCCTCAGGACTGGGACTCTCCTACGAGCAGTACTTC. Its translation is CASSPSGLGLSYEQYF.

V is TRBV19 and J is TRBJ2-1, with 15 positions matching TRBD2. V trimming: 7 bases; J trimming: 7 bases; junction bases outside the gene matches: 14. The CDR3 loop spans 18 amino acids. Germline V gene sequence: CDR1 LNHDA, CDR2 SQIVND (reference sequence). The CDR3 sequence is CASKPGLAGGFRGNEQFF. In DNA, the CDR3 is TGTGCCAGTAAACCGGGACTAGCGGGGGGCTTTAGGGGTAATGAGCAGTTCTTC.

The rearrangement joins TRBV5-1 to TRBJ1-3; D perhaps matches TRBD1 (6 bases). CDR3 size: 14 residues. V was clipped by 1 base and J by 4 bases, with 9 bases between them. Germline CDR1 SGHRS, CDR2 YFSETQ. As DNA, the CDR3 is TGCGCCAGCAGCTTGACAGGGACAGGAAACACCATATATTTT. Translating gives CASSLTGTGNTIYF.

This clone was seen a single time. The junction differs from germline at one of its ends, possibly a read error. The chain links TRBV28 to TRBJ2-7; 7 nucleotides line up with TRBD1. This CDR3 spans 19 amino acids. Germline CDR1 is MDHEN and CDR2 is SYDVKM. The chain's CDR3 is CVSSLSMGRGQASSYEQYF. CDR3 nucleotide sequence: TGTGTCAGCAGTTTATCTATGGGAAGAGGACAGGCGAGCTCCTACGAGCAGTACTTC.

The chain carries TRBV27 and TRBJ2-5, with a possible D match to TRBD1 (6 bases). The better agreement between TRBJ2-7 and the DNA end casts doubt on the J call. The CDR3 is 15 residues long. Germline CDR1 and CDR2: MNHEY and SMNVEV (reference sequence). CDR3 DNA: TGTGCCAGCAGTTCCTGGACAGAGGATGCCTACGAGCAGTACTTC. It codes for CASSSWTEDAYEQYF.

CDR3 nucleotides: TGTGCCAGCAGGGGGGGGACAATTGAAGCTTTCTTT. Translation gives CASRGGTIEAFF. The V and J genes are TRBV14 and TRBJ1-1, with D tentatively TRBD1 (6 bases). This CDR3 has 12 residues. Per the germline V gene, CDR1 is SGHDN and CDR2 is FVKESK. V was shortened by 6 bases and J by 7 bases, with 12 bases between the two germline ends.

V gene TRBV5-1 combines with J gene TRBJ2-2; D perhaps matches TRBD2 (5 bases). CDR3 length: 15 amino acids. CDR1 is SGHRS and CDR2 is YFSETQ in the germline V gene. V lost 0 bases to trimming and J lost 4 bases, with 10 bases between them. In DNA, the CDR3 is TGCGCCAGCAGCTTGGATCCGGGAATCACCGGGGAGCTGTTTTTT. Encoded protein: CASSLDPGITGELFF.

V and J are TRBV5-6 and TRBJ2-7, with a weak D call TRBD1 (6 bases). The V end lost 3 bases, the J end lost 4 bases, and 11 bases lay between the germline ends. The CDR3 contains 13 residues. Germline CDR1 reads SGHDT; CDR2 reads YYEEEE. CDR3 residues: CASSWGTSYEQYF. For the CDR3, the DNA is TGTGCCAGCAGCTGGGGGACATCGTACGAGCAGTACTTC. Supplemented by reference TRBV5-6 and TRBJ2-7, the full variable domain reads DAGVTQSPTHLIKTRGQQVTLRCSPKSGHDTVSWYQQALGQGPQFIFQYYEEEERQRGNFPDRFSGHQFPNYSSELNVNALLLGDSALYLCASSWGTSYEQYFGPGTRLTVT.

The J gene is TRBJ1-1, the V gene TRBV6-5; no reliable D call. The V gene lost 7 bases and the J gene lost 2 bases, with 5 bases spanning the gap. In germline, CDR1 is MNHEY, CDR2 SVGAGI. The CDR3 has 11 residues. CDR3 bases: TGTGCCAGCACCCTCAACACTGAAGCTTTCTTT. It specifies CASTLNTEAFF.

This clone was seen a single time. The chain joins TRBV23-1 to TRBJ1-2, with 8 nucleotides matching TRBD1. TRBV23-1 is an open reading frame, and its role is uncertain. The CDR3 is 15 amino acids. V lost 6 bases and J lost 0; bases outside the gene matches: 6. The CDR3 loop is CASRPSQGANYGYTF. The CDR3 DNA is TGCGCCAGCAGGCCCTCACAGGGGGCTAACTATGGCTACACCTTC.

This clone was seen only a few times. The chain carries TRBV27 and TRBJ1-2; unclear D gene. The CDR3 is 13 amino acids. Trimming stripped 6 bases from V and 4 bases from J, with 12 bases between. The germline V gene has CDR1 MNHEY and CDR2 SMNVEV (reference sequence). The CDR3 DNA follows: TGTGCCAGCAGCCCCCGGGTGGGCTATGGCTACACCTTC. Amino acids: CASSPRVGYGYTF.

This chain uses TRBV25-1 with TRBJ1-5; perhaps TRBD1 as D (5 bases). The CDR3 loop spans 15 amino acids. The V gene lost 3 bases and the J gene lost 1 base, with 10 bases spanning the gap. From germline, CDR1 is MGHDK and CDR2 SYGVNS. In DNA form, the CDR3 reads TGTGCCAGCAGTGACCAGGGAGGCAGCAATCAGCCCCAGCATTTT. It specifies CASSDQGGSNQPQHF.

V is TRBV11-3 and J is TRBJ2-3; 7 bases map to TRBD1. CDR3 size: 15 residues. Unmatched junction bases numbered 5, after V lost 2 bases and J lost 3 bases. CDR1 and CDR2 from the germline V gene are SGHNT and YENEEA. This chain's CDR3 is CASSLQGEGTDTQYF. The CDR3 DNA sequence: TGTGCCAGCAGCTTACAGGGGGAAGGGACAGATACGCAGTATTTT.

This clone came up many times. This sequence joins TRBV7-9 and TRBJ2-7, with 9 positions matching TRBD1. Germline assignment: CDR1 SEHNR and CDR2 FQNEAQ (reference sequence). Trimming at V came to 5 bases and at J to 3 bases, leaving 5 bases not matched to a gene. This CDR3 spans 14 amino acids. The CDR3 protein is CASSITGGIYEQYF. As DNA, the CDR3 is TGTGCCAGCAGCATTACAGGGGGCATCTACGAGCAGTACTTC. Supplemented by reference TRBV7-9 and TRBJ2-7, the full variable domain reads DTGVSQNPRHKITKRGQNVTFRCDPISEHNRLYWYRQTLGQGPEFLTYFQNEAQLEKSRLLSDRFSAERPKGSFSTLEIQRTEQGDSAMYLCASSITGGIYEQYFGPGTRLTVT.

The genes are TRBV5-1 and TRBJ2-1, with 10 nucleotides matching TRBD2. V gave up 1 base and J gave up 5 bases; unmatched junction bases: 9. Per the germline V gene, CDR1 is SGHRS and CDR2 is YFSETQ. The length of the CDR3 is 17 residues. CDR3 in DNA: TGCGCCAGCAGCTTGATGGTAGCGGGGGGCTATAACAATGAGCAGTTCTTC. Amino acids: CASSLMVAGGYNNEQFF.

This clone was observed a handful of times. This chain joins TRBV14 and TRBJ2-1; possible D gene TRBD2, 5 bases. The CDR3 totals 14 residues. V lost 0 bases, J lost 6 bases, and 9 bases lay in between. CDR1 SGHDN and CDR2 FVKESK come from the germline V gene. The CDR3 is CASSQDLAVNEQFF. Here the CDR3 DNA reads TGTGCCAGCAGCCAAGATCTAGCAGTCAATGAGCAGTTCTTC.

The genes are TRBV30 and TRBJ1-4; 7 bases match TRBD1. The CDR3 runs 12 residues. The V gene end was trimmed by 3 bases and the J gene end by 8 bases; junction bases not matched to a gene: 3. Looked up from germline, CDR1 is GTSNPN and CDR2 is SVGIG (reference sequence). CDR3 amino acids: CAWRDRLEKLFF. The DNA of the CDR3 is TGTGCCTGGAGGGACAGGTTGGAAAAACTGTTTTTT.

The J gene is TRBJ2-2, the V gene TRBV4-1; 8 nucleotides align to TRBD1. The CDR3 runs to 16 residues. The germline CDR1 and CDR2 sequences are MGHRA and YSYEKL. V lost 0 bases and J lost 7; bases outside the gene matches: 7. CDR3 amino acids: CASSQEPRGLVGELFF. The CDR3 bases are TGCGCCAGCAGCCAAGAACCCAGGGGGCTTGTCGGGGAGCTGTTTTTT.

A few counts support this clone. The V and J genes are TRBV15 and TRBJ2-7, with TRBD2 identical over 8 bases. Germline loops: CDR1 LNHNV, CDR2 YYDKDF (reference sequence). The ends lost 7 bases at V and 5 bases at J; junction bases unmatched: 10. The CDR3 runs 14 residues. The CDR3 nucleotides read TGTGCCACCAAGGCGGCGGGGACTAGTAACGAGCAGTACTTC. It specifies CATKAAGTSNEQYF.

Notes on this clone: An end of the junction does not agree with germline; a read error may underlie this. The chain has TRBV5-1 and TRBJ1-1; 7 bases fit TRBD1. This CDR3 spans 13 amino acids. CDR1 SGHRS and CDR2 YFSETQ come from the germline V gene. The CDR3 bases are TGCGCCAGCGGCTTGACAGGGTTCACTGAAGCTTTCTTT. Its protein is CASGLTGFTEAFF.

The gene calls are TRBV5-1 and TRBJ1-6, with D perhaps matching TRBD1 (6 bases). CDR1 and CDR2 from the germline V gene are SGHRS and YFSETQ. V dropped 4 bases and J dropped 10 bases, with 21 bases sitting between them. This CDR3 comprises 16 residues. The CDR3 is CASSPGGSSGTSPLHF. In nucleotides, the CDR3 is TGCGCCAGCAGCCCAGGAGGATCCTCAGGGACATCACCCCTCCACTTT.

This rearrangement joins TRBV11-2 to TRBJ1-1; D gene unclear. CDR3 length: 15 amino acids. Looked up from germline, CDR1 is SGHAT and CDR2 is FQNNGV. V dropped 3 bases and J dropped 2 bases, with 13 bases sitting between them. The CDR3 here is CASSFWGGLNTEAFF. Here the CDR3 DNA reads TGTGCCAGCAGCTTCTGGGGAGGCCTTAACACTGAAGCTTTCTTT. The full variable domain, its missing parts supplied by reference TRBV11-2 and TRBJ1-1, is EAGVAQSPRYKIIEKRQSVAFWCNPISGHATLYWYQQILGQGPKLLIQFQNNGVVDDSQLPKDRFSAERLKGVDSTLKIQPAKLEDSAVYLCASSFWGGLNTEAFFGQGTRLTVV.

This clone was counted between two and nine times. V usage is TRBV6-5 and J usage is TRBJ2-7, with TRBD1 as a possible D gene (5 bases). This CDR3 contains 13 residues. Germline lookup yields CDR1 MNHEY and CDR2 SVGAGI. V lost 5 bases, J lost 2 bases, and 10 bases lay in between. Here the CDR3 reads CASSQGDPYEQYF. CDR3 in DNA: TGTGCCAGCAGTCAAGGGGATCCCTACGAGCAGTACTTC.